This TCR beta chain was captured in a study of post-analysis software for immune sequencing data. Across the study: Progressive-relapsing, secondary progressive and relapsing-remitting multiple sclerosis were among the disease courses included. Points from the study as a whole: In patients, TRBV5-6, TRBV5-1 and TRBV20-1 belonged to 4 or 5 TRBV segments found more frequently than in controls. Analysis by F measure revealed that same-batch samples clustered strongly together. Among multiple sclerosis patients, normalized Chao1 diversity was significantly below that of controls.

V lost 8 bases and J lost 7; bases outside the gene matches: 10. Germline CDR1 reads ENHRY; CDR2 reads SYGVKD. This CDR3 contains 16 residues. Included in the TCR beta cDNA libraries were unique molecular identifiers. T cells numbering roughly 0.95 to 10 million gave rise to roughly 550,000 cDNA molecules. Each CDR3 protein is one row after TCRdb ran MiXCR on the PCR reads. The data show 650,000 to 850,000 distinct CDR3 sequences, 53% seen once. To note about this clonotype: Its antigen is not known.

The chain employs TRBV10-3 and TRBJ2-1, with TRBD2 identical over 14 bases. The clonotype comes from a girl between 5 and 17 years old with multiple sclerosis. Sequencing was performed on blood. CDR3 loop: CAIGKSGTSGSNEQFF. CDR3 nucleotides: TGTGCCATCGGGAAGTCGGGGACTAGCGGGAGTAATGAGCAGTTCTTC.